A single sample gave rise to the 9 T cell receptor beta chains below, sequenced in a study of identical twins. TCRdb re-derived calls from the 5' RACE reads in MiXCR, one entry per CDR3 protein. The sample has some 710,000 distinct CDR3 sequences; around 6% are singletons. The specimen sequenced was naive T cells sorted from blood. All receptors derive from a man aged 18 to 30 in good health.

CDR3 sequence: CAAGAGMGETQYF. The CDR3 DNA sequence: TGTGCCGCTGGCGCGGGTATGGGCGAGACCCAGTACTTC. This sequence joins TRBV12-3 or TRBV12-4 and TRBJ2-5; tentatively, D is TRBD2 (5 bases). The CDR3 consists of 13 residues. V was clipped by 11 bases and J by 5 bases, with 18 bases between them.

There are many counts of this clonotype. The V call is TRBV28, the J call TRBJ2-1; D gene uncertain. The CDR3 covers 14 residues. Germline CDR1 reads MDHEN; CDR2 reads SYDVKM. V was trimmed by 2 bases and J by 5 bases, leaving 10 bases between them. The CDR3 coding sequence is TGTGCCAGCAGTTTAGTCTTGCTTAACAATGAGCAGTTCTTC. Amino acids: CASSLVLLNNEQFF.

This clonotype was detected a few times. The J gene is TRBJ2-1, the V gene TRBV20-1; 10 nucleotides line up with TRBD2. Germline CDR1 reads DFQATT; CDR2 reads SNEGSKA (reference sequence). The CDR3 has 15 amino acids. V shed 2 bases, J shed 4 bases, and the junction held 5 bases outside the gene matches. CDR3 bases: TGCAGTGCTAGACTACGGACTAGCGGTTACAATGAGCAGTTCTTC. The encoded protein is CSARLRTSGYNEQFF.

This clonotype was counted ten times or more. The chain uses TRBV4-1 and TRBJ2-1, with D unclear. The CDR3 has 14 residues. Germline V lookup: CDR1 MGHRA, CDR2 YSYEKL. Trimming took off 2 bases at V and 7 bases at J, with 12 bases between the two ends. The CDR3 loop reads CASSQSLLANEQFF. The CDR3 DNA reads TGCGCCAGCAGCCAATCTCTACTGGCAAATGAGCAGTTCTTC.

This clonotype appeared many times. The rearrangement joins TRBV20-1 to TRBJ1-1, with 9 bases identical to TRBD1. After removal of 8 bases from V and 1 base from J, the junction contained 5 bases not matched to a gene. The CDR3 totals 13 residues. CDR1 and CDR2 (germline): DFQATT, SNEGSKA (reference sequence). The CDR3 DNA sequence: TGCAGTCCAGGGACAGGGCCGAACACTGAAGCTTTCTTT. Translation: CSPGTGPNTEAFF.

This clonotype occurred many times. The chain combines TRBV5-1 with TRBJ2-6; D may be TRBD1 (5 bases). In germline, CDR1 is SGHRS, CDR2 YFSETQ. Trimming left V 0 bases short and J 0 bases short, with 13 bases between. This CDR3 comprises 18 residues. DNA of the CDR3: TGCGCCAGCAGCTTGGGGCCCGACAGCCTCTCTGGGGCCAACGTCCTGACTTTC. Its translation: CASSLGPDSLSGANVLTF.

This clonotype came up many times. This sequence joins TRBV29-1 and TRBJ2-6, with no clear D. Trimming stripped 7 bases from V and 0 bases from J, with 7 bases between. CDR1 is SQVTM and CDR2 is ANQGSEA in the germline V gene. CDR3 length equals 13 residues. CDR3 sequence reads: CSGGFSGANVLTF. In nucleotides, the CDR3 is TGCAGCGGTGGGTTCTCTGGGGCCAACGTCCTGACTTTC.

In this sample, this clonotype turned up many times. Here the CDR3 reads CASSDRGGDTEAFF. The DNA for the CDR3 is TGTGCCAGCAGTGATCGGGGAGGGGACACTGAAGCTTTCTTT. The chain has TRBV2 and TRBJ1-1, with a tentative D call TRBD1 (5 bases). Deletions cut 3 bases from V and 3 bases from J, with 11 bases between. Germline assignment: CDR1 SNHLY and CDR2 FYNNEI. The CDR3 has 14 amino acids.

The V call is TRBV2, the J call TRBJ2-2; D unresolved. Germline V lookup: CDR1 SNHLY, CDR2 FYNNEI. The CDR3 spans 15 residues. V was trimmed by 2 bases and J by 0 bases, leaving 7 bases between them. CDR3 loop: CASSEQLTNTGELFF. Written as DNA, the CDR3 is TGTGCCAGCAGTGAACAGCTTACGAACACCGGGGAGCTGTTTTTT.